The 10 T cell receptor beta chains in this list originate from one sample, sequenced in a study of blood T cell repertoires in COVID-19. Measured with immunoSEQ multiplex PCR; TCRdb has only the in-frame clones, and not every one. The repertoire includes around 480,000 clones, 70% to 90% of them detected once, and 10% to 15% sits in the top ten. Sequenced material: peripheral blood. The receptors here all came from a woman aged 50 to 60 with COVID-19, enrolled during active disease.

This chain links TRBV30 with TRBJ2-5, with 9 bases identical to TRBD2. The CDR3 length is 14 residues. The junction had 14 bases not matched to a gene; V was cut back by 8 bases and J by 7 bases. CDR1 and CDR2 (germline): GTSNPN, SVGIG (reference sequence). The CDR3 coding sequence is TGTGCCACGCGTCCTAGCGGGGTTTACGGGACCCAGTACTTC. Encoded protein: CATRPSGVYGTQYF.

This clone turned up a few times. The rearrangement links TRBV6-6 to TRBJ1-2; TRBD1 might be the D (6 bases). The V end lost 6 bases, the J end lost 6 bases, and 14 bases lay between the germline ends. CDR3 length: 13 residues. Looked up from germline, CDR1 is MNHNY and CDR2 is SVGAGI (reference sequence). CDR3 in DNA: TGTGCCAGCAGGGTTGCAGGGGATGATGGCTACACCTTC. It codes for CASRVAGDDGYTF.

This clone was picked up a small number of times. The chain is built from TRBV27 and TRBJ2-3; TRBD2 matches 11 bases. The germline CDR1 and CDR2 sequences are MNHEY and SMNVEV (reference sequence). The junction had 5 bases not matched to a gene; V was cut back by 8 bases and J by 1 base. The CDR3 totals 15 residues. The chain's CDR3 is CASAQLAGGTDTQYF. CDR3 nucleotide sequence: TGTGCCAGCGCCCAACTAGCGGGGGGCACAGATACGCAGTATTTT.

This chain joins TRBV5-1 and TRBJ2-1; D ambiguous. In germline, CDR1 is SGHRS, CDR2 YFSETQ. V dropped 1 base and J dropped 8 bases, with 7 bases sitting between them. The CDR3 runs 12 residues. CDR3 loop: CASSLISDEQFF. The DNA for the CDR3 is TGCGCCAGCAGCTTGATCTCCGATGAGCAGTTCTTC.

Remarks on this clone: A much bigger clone sits one base away, suggesting this may be a read error. The chain has TRBV5-1 and TRBJ1-2; 7 nucleotides match TRBD1. The junction had 3 bases not matched to a gene; V was cut back by 3 bases and J by 4 bases. Germline lookup yields CDR1 SGHRS and CDR2 YFSETQ. CDR3 length equals 13 residues. Written as DNA, the CDR3 is TGCGCCAGCAGCTGGGACAGCCGCTATGGCTACACCTTC. Residues: CASSWDSRYGYTF.

This rearrangement joins TRBV12-3 or TRBV12-4 to TRBJ1-2; 7 bases map to TRBD1. The CDR3 totals 13 residues. V shed 5 bases, J shed 6 bases, and the junction held 6 bases outside the gene matches. The CDR3 spells CASSRNRGDGYTF. The CDR3 DNA reads TGTGCCAGCAGTAGGAACAGGGGTGATGGCTACACCTTC.

V is TRBV7-2 and J is TRBJ2-5; TRBD2 aligns across 8 bases. Germline CDR1 reads SGHTA; CDR2 reads FQGNSA. Trimming took 4 bases from V and 4 from J; bases not matched to a gene: 5. The CDR3 spans 14 residues. The CDR3 region is CASSSGLVGETQYF. The CDR3 region has the DNA TGTGCCAGCAGCTCGGGACTAGTTGGAGAGACCCAGTACTTC.

The rearrangement links TRBV6-5 to TRBJ1-3, with D tentatively TRBD1 (5 bases). Germline CDR1 reads MNHEY; CDR2 reads SVGAGI. CDR3 length: 13 amino acids. V was cut by 4 bases and J by 8 bases, with 12 bases left in between. The CDR3 region has the DNA TGTGCCAGCAGTTCCGTCCTAGGGGACACCATATATTTT. Amino acid sequence: CASSSVLGDTIYF.

The chain joins TRBV6-1 to TRBJ2-2; no firm D call. Looked up from germline, CDR1 is MNHNS and CDR2 is SASEGT. The CDR3 totals 11 residues. V was cut by 11 bases and J by 6 bases, with 10 bases left in between. The CDR3 protein is CASSNSGELFF. CDR3 DNA: TGTGCCTCCTCAAACTCCGGGGAGCTGTTTTTT.

The V gene is TRBV19, the J gene TRBJ2-6; maybe TRBD1 (6 bases). The CDR3 runs to 15 residues. V lost 3 bases and J lost 4, with 10 bases in between. Per the germline V gene, CDR1 is LNHDA and CDR2 is SQIVND (reference sequence). CDR3 nucleotides: TGTGCCAGTAGTATCACAGGGAACGGGGCCAACGTCCTGACTTTC. This translates into CASSITGNGANVLTF.